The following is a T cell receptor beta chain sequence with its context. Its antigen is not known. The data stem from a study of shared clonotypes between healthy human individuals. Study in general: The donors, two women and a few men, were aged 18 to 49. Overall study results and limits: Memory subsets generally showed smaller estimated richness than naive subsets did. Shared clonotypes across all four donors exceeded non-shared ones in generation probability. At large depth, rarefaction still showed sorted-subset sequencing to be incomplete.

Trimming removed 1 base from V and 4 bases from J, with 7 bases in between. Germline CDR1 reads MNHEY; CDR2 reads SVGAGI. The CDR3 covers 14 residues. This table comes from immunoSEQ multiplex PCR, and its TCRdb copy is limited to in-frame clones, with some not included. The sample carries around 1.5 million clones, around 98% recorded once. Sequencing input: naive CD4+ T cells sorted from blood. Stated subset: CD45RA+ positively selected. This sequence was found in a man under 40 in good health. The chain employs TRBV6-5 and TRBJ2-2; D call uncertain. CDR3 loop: CASSYFSGTGELFF. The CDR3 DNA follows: TGTGCCAGCAGTTACTTCTCGGGCACCGGGGAGCTGTTTTTT.